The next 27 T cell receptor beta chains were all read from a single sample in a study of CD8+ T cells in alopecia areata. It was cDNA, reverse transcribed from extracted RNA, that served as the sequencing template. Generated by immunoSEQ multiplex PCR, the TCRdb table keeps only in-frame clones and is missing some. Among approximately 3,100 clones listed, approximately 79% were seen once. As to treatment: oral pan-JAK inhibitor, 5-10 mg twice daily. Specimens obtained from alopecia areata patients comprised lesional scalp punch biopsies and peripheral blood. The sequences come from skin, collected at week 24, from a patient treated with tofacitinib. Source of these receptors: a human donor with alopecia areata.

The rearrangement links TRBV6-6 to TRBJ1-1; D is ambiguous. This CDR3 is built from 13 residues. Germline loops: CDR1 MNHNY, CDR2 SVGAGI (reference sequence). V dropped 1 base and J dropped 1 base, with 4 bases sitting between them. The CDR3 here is CASSYWENTEAFF. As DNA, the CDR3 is TGTGCCAGCAGTTACTGGGAGAACACTGAAGCTTTCTTT.

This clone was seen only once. CDR3 DNA: TGTGCCAGCAGCCCTACCGAGGACAGATCCGAGCAGTACTTC. It specifies CASSPTEDRSEQYF. The rearrangement joins TRBV7-6 to TRBJ2-5; D possibly corresponds to TRBD1 (6 bases). The DNA end favors TRBJ2-7, so the J call may be wrong. This CDR3 is built from 14 residues. CDR1 is SGHVS and CDR2 is FNYEAQ in the germline V gene.

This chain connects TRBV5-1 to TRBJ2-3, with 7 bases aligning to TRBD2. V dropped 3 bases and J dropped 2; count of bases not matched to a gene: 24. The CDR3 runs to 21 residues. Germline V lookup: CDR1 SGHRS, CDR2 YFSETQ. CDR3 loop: CASSSTNSWALTGGYTDTQYF. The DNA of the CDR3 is TGCGCCAGCAGCTCCACGAATTCCTGGGCCTTAACGGGGGGTTACACAGATACGCAGTATTTT.

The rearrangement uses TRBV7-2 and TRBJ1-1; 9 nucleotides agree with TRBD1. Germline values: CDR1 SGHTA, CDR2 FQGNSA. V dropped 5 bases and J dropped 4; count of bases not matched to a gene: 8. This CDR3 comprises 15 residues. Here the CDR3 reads CASSIRQGGSTEAFF. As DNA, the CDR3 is TGTGCCAGCAGCATAAGACAGGGGGGTAGCACTGAAGCTTTCTTT.

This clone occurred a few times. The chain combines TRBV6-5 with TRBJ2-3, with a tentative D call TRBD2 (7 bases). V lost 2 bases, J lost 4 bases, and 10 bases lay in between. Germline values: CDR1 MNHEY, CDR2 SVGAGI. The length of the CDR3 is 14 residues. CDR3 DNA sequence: TGTGCCAGCAGTTACGGGGGGGCGGCAGATACGCAGTATTTT. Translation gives CASSYGGAADTQYF.

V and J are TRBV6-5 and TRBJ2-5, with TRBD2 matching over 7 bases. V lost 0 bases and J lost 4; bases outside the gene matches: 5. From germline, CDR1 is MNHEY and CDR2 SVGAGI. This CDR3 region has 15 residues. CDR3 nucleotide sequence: TGTGCCAGCAGTTACTCCCGACTAGCTGGAGAGACCCAGTACTTC. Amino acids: CASSYSRLAGETQYF.

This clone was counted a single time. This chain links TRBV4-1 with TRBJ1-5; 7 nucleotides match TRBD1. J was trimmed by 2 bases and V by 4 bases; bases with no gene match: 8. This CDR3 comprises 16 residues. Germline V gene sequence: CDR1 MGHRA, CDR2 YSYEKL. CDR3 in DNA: TGCGCCAGCAGCCTAGAGCAGGGGGGCGGCAATCAGCCCCAGCATTTT. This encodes CASSLEQGGGNQPQHF.

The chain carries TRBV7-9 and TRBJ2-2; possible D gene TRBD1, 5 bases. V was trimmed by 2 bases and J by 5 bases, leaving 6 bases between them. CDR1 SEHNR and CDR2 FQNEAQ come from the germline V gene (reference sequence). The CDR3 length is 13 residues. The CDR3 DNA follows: TGTGCCAGCAGCTTACAGGGAACCGGGGAGCTGTTTTTT. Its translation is CASSLQGTGELFF.

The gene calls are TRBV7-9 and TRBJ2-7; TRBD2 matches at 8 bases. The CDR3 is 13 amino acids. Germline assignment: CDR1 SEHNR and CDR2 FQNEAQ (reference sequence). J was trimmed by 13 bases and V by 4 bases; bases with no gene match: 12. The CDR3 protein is CASSSSGGREVYF. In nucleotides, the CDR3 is TGTGCCAGCAGCTCCTCGGGAGGGAGGGAGGTCTACTTC.

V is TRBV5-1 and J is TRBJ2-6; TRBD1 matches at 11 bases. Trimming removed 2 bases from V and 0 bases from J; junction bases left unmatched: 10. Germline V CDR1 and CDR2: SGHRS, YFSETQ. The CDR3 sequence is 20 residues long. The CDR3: CASSFRVVGTGGSGANVLTF. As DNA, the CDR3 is TGCGCCAGCAGCTTCCGCGTCGTCGGGACAGGGGGCTCTGGGGCCAACGTCCTGACTTTC. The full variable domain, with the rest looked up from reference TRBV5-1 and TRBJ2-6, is KAGVTQTPRYLIKTRGQQVTLSCSPISGHRSVSWYQQTPGQGLQFLFEYFSETQRNKGNFPGRFSGRQFSNSRSEMNVSTLELGDSALYLCASSFRVVGTGGSGANVLTFGAGSRLTVL.

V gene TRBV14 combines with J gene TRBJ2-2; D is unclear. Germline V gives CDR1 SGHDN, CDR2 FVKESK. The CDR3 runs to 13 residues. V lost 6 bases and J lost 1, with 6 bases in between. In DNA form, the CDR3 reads TGTGCCAGCAGGCGAGAGAACACCGGGGAGCTGTTTTTT. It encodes CASRRENTGELFF.

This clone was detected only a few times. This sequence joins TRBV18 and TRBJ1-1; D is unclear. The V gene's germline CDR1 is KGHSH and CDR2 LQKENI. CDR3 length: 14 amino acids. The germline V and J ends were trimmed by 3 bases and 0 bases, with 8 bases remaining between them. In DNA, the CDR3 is TGTGCCAGCTCACCCGGACGGATGAACACTGAAGCTTTCTTT. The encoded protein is CASSPGRMNTEAFF.

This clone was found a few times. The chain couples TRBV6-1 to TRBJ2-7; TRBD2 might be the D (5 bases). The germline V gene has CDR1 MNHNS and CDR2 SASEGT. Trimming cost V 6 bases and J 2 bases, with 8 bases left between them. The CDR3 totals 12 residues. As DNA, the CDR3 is TGTGCCAGCAGCGACTACACCTACGAGCAGTACTTC. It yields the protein CASSDYTYEQYF.

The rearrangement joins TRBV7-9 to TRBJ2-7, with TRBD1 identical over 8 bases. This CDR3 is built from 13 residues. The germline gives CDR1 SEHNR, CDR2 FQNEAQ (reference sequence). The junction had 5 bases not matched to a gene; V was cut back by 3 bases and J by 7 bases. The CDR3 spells CASSLGQAREQYF. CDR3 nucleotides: TGTGCCAGCAGCTTGGGACAGGCACGTGAGCAGTACTTC.

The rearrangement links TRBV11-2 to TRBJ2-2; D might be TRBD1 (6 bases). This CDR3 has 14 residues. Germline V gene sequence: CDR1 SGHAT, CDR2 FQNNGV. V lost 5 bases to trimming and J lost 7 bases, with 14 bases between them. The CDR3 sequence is CASSVQGMGGELFF. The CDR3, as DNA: TGTGCCAGCAGCGTACAGGGAATGGGCGGGGAGCTGTTTTTT. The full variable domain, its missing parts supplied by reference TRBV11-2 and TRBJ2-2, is EAGVAQSPRYKIIEKRQSVAFWCNPISGHATLYWYQQILGQGPKLLIQFQNNGVVDDSQLPKDRFSAERLKGVDSTLKIQPAKLEDSAVYLCASSVQGMGGELFFGEGSRLTVL.

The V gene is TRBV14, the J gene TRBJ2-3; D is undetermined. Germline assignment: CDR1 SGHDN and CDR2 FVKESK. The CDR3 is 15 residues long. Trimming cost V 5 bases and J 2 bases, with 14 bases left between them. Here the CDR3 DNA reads TGTGCCAGCAGCTCCTCGTTCTCGGTCACAGATACGCAGTATTTT. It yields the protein CASSSSFSVTDTQYF.

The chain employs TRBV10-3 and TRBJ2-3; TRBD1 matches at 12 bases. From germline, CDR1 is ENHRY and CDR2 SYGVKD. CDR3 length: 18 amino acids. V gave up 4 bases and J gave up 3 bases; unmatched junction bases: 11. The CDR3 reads CAISGTGTGGLRTDTQYF. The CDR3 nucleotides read TGTGCCATCAGTGGGACCGGGACAGGGGGCTTAAGGACAGATACGCAGTATTTT.

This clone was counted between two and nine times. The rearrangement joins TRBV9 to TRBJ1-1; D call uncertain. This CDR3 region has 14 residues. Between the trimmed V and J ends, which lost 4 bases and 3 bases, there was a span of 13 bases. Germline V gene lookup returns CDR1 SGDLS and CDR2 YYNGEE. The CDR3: CASSPIQLDTEAFF. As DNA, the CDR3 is TGTGCCAGCAGCCCTATTCAGTTGGACACTGAAGCTTTCTTT.

CDR3: CASSLGRSGGDEQYF. For the CDR3, the DNA is TGTGCCAGCAGCCTCGGTCGCAGCGGGGGTGACGAGCAGTACTTC. This chain uses TRBV7-9 with TRBJ2-7; the match to TRBD2 covers 8 bases. Germline V CDR1 and CDR2: SEHNR, FQNEAQ (reference sequence). The trim removed 5 bases at V and 5 bases at J, leaving 11 bases unmatched. This CDR3 is 15 amino acids long.

CDR3 amino acids: CASSRRQGLAYEQYF. The CDR3 coding sequence is TGTGCCAGCAGCCGACGACAGGGTTTGGCCTACGAGCAGTACTTC. The V and J genes are TRBV7-8 and TRBJ2-7, with 7 bases aligning to TRBD1. With V trimmed by 5 bases and J by 2 bases, 9 bases remained unmatched. This CDR3 has 15 amino acids. In germline, CDR1 is SGHVS, CDR2 FQNEAQ. The full variable domain, rest sourced from reference TRBV7-8 and TRBJ2-7, is GAGVSQSPRYKVAKRGQDVALRCDPISGHVSLFWYQQALGQGPEFLTYFQNEAQLDKSGLPSDRFFAERPEGSVSTLKIQRTQQEDSAVYLCASSRRQGLAYEQYFGPGTRLTVT.

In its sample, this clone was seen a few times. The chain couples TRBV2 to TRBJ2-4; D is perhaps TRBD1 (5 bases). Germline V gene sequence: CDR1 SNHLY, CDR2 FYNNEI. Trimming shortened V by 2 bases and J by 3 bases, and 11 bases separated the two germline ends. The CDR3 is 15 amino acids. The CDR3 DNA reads TGTGCCAGCAGTGAAAAGGGGCCCGGCAAAAACATTCAGTACTTC. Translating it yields CASSEKGPGKNIQYF.

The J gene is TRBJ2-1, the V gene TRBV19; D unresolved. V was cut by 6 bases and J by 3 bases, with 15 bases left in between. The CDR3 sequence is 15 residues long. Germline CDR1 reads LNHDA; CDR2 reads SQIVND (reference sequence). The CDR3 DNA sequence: TGTGCCAGTAGCCCACGACCGACATTCTACAATGAGCAGTTCTTC. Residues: CASSPRPTFYNEQFF.

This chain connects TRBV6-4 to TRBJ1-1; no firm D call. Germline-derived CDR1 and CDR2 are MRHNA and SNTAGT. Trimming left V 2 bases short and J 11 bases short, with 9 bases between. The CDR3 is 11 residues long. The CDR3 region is CASSDKGAAFF. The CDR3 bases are TGTGCCAGCAGTGACAAGGGAGCGGCTTTCTTT.

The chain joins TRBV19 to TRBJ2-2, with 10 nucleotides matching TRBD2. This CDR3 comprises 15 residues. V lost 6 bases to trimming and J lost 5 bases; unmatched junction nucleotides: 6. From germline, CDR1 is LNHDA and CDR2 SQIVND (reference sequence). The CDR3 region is CASRERGGPTGELFF. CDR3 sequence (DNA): TGTGCCAGTAGAGAGCGGGGGGGCCCAACCGGGGAGCTGTTTTTT. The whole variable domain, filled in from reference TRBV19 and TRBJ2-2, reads DGGITQSPKYLFRKEGQNVTLSCEQNLNHDAMYWYRQDPGQGLRLIYYSQIVNDFQKGDIAEGYSVSREKKESFPLTVTSAQKNPTAFYLCASRERGGPTGELFFGEGSRLTVL.

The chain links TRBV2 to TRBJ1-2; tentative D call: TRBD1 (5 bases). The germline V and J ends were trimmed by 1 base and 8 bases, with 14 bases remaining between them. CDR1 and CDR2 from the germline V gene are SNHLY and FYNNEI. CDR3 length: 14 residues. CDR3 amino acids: CASSEVAGLRGYTF. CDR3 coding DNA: TGTGCCAGCAGTGAAGTGGCAGGGCTAAGAGGCTACACCTTC. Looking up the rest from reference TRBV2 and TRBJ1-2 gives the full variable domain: EPEVTQTPSHQVTQMGQEVILRCVPISNHLYFYWYRQILGQKVEFLVSFYNNEISEKSEIFDDQFSVERPDGSNFTLKIRSTKLEDSAMYFCASSEVAGLRGYTFGSGTRLTVV.

The CDR3 reads CASSSSGGFSNQPQHF. In DNA, the CDR3 is TGTGCCAGCAGCTCGAGCGGGGGTTTTAGCAATCAGCCCCAGCATTTT. The chain links TRBV7-2 to TRBJ1-5, with D perhaps TRBD1 (5 bases). The CDR3 has 16 amino acids. Germline CDR1 reads SGHTA; CDR2 reads FQGNSA. The germline V and J ends were trimmed by 4 bases and 0 bases, with 13 bases remaining between them.

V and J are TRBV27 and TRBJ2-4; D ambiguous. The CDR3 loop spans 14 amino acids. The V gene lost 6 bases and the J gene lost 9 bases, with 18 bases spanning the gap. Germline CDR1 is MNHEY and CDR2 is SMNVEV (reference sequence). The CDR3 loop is CASRETVTTLIQYF. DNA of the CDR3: TGTGCCAGCAGAGAGACGGTTACTACCCTCATTCAGTACTTC.